These 30 T cell receptor beta chains were sequenced from one sample in a study of regulatory T cells in long-lasting Graves disease. Arm-PCR of CDR3 regions and iRepertoire HTBI primers were the basis on which TCR beta libraries were built. MiXCR, run by TCRdb on the multiplex PCR reads, gives a single entry per CDR3 protein. The sample has some 470,000 distinct CDR3 sequences, around a fifth seen once. Stated time point: persistent/refractory GD, antithyroid drugs over 5 years with positive TRAb. After RNA was extracted from PBMCs, the TCR library was made from it. Sequences were derived from peripheral blood mononuclear cells (PBMCs), sampled when the disease was refractory, from a patient treated with antithyroid drugs. These receptors were collected from a female donor with Graves disease.

This clonotype turned up a few times. The chain recombines TRBV29-1 with TRBJ1-1; D ambiguous. Germline V gene data show CDR1 as SQVTM and CDR2 as ANQGSEA. V lost 3 bases and J lost 1, with 9 bases in between. This CDR3 spans 13 amino acids. CDR3 sequence: CSVEGRENTEAFF. The CDR3 DNA is TGCAGCGTTGAGGGTAGGGAGAACACTGAAGCTTTCTTT. The variable domain in full, completed from reference TRBV29-1 and TRBJ1-1, reads SAVISQKPSRDICQRGTSLTIQCQVDSQVTMMFWYRQQPGQSLTLIATANQGSEATYESGFVIDKFPISRPNLTFSTLTVSNMSPEDSSIYLCSVEGRENTEAFFGQGTRLTVV.

As DNA, the CDR3 is TGTGCAGTAGCGGGGATCTACAATGAGCAGTTCTTC. It translates to CAVAGIYNEQFF. The chain combines TRBV6-1 with TRBJ2-1; TRBD2 agrees at 8 bases. Per the germline V gene, CDR1 is MNHNS and CDR2 is SASEGT. CDR3 size: 12 residues.

This clonotype appeared a few times. Here the CDR3 reads CASGPGREQYF. In DNA form, the CDR3 reads TGTGCCAGCGGTCCCGGGCGCGAGCAGTACTTC. This chain uses TRBV6-1 with TRBJ2-7; D is ambiguous. The CDR3 contains 11 residues. The germline V gene has CDR1 MNHNS and CDR2 SASEGT. V shed 8 bases and J shed 6 bases, with 11 bases lying between them.

In its sample, this clonotype was seen many times. V and J are TRBV28 and TRBJ2-7, with 9 bases matching TRBD1. CDR3 length: 14 residues. Germline V gene data show CDR1 as MDHEN and CDR2 as SYDVKM. V was clipped by 9 bases and J by 5 bases; unmatched bases: 11. This CDR3 is CASAGTGYLDEQYF. The DNA for the CDR3 is TGTGCCAGTGCCGGGACAGGGTACTTAGACGAGCAGTACTTC.

This clonotype was counted a few times. This sequence joins TRBV7-9 and TRBJ2-7, with D possibly TRBD2 on 5 matching bases. Trimming removed 5 bases at V and 3 bases at J, with 8 bases between. The CDR3 extends over 12 amino acids. Looked up from germline, CDR1 is SEHNR and CDR2 is FQNEAQ (reference sequence). CDR3 in DNA: TGTGCCAGCAGCGCCGACTACTACGAGCAGTACTTC. Amino acids: CASSADYYEQYF.

This clonotype showed up many times. V is TRBV10-3 and J is TRBJ2-7, with TRBD1 matching over 12 bases. The CDR3 length is 14 residues. Germline-derived CDR1 and CDR2 are ENHRY and SYGVKD. With 5 bases clipped from V and 7 bases from J, the junction kept 6 bases outside the gene matches. CDR3 region: CAISPGQGAVEQYF. CDR3 sequence (DNA): TGTGCCATCAGTCCGGGACAGGGGGCTGTGGAGCAGTACTTC.

This clonotype was counted ten times or more. The chain couples TRBV11-3 to TRBJ1-1; no reliable D call. Trimming cost V 4 bases and J 5 bases, with 14 bases left between them. CDR1 is SGHNT, CDR2 YENEEA, per germline. This CDR3 is 14 amino acids long. The CDR3 loop reads CASSSNLGRTEAFF. The CDR3, as DNA: TGTGCCAGCAGCTCGAACCTGGGAAGAACTGAAGCTTTCTTT. Full variable domain (missing parts from reference TRBV11-3 and TRBJ1-1): EAGVVQSPRYKIIEKKQPVAFWCNPISGHNTLYWYLQNLGQGPELLIRYENEEAVDDSQLPKDRFSAERLKGVDSTLKIQPAELGDSAVYLCASSSNLGRTEAFFGQGTRLTVV.

This clonotype was recorded many times. The chain couples TRBV20-1 to TRBJ1-2, with no clear D. The CDR3 sequence is 16 residues long. CDR1 and CDR2 (germline): DFQATT, SNEGSKA (reference sequence). V lost 0 bases to trimming and J lost 1 base, with 15 bases between them. The CDR3 DNA follows: TGCAGTGCTAGAGATCCCTCCCCGACATTTAACTATGGCTACACCTTC. Residues: CSARDPSPTFNYGYTF.

The chain joins TRBV27 to TRBJ1-2, with TRBD1 matching 7 bases. The CDR3 extends over 14 amino acids. V shed 4 bases, J shed 3 bases, and the junction held 5 bases outside the gene matches. Germline CDR1 is MNHEY and CDR2 is SMNVEV (reference sequence). The CDR3 sequence is CASSYYQGDYGYTF. CDR3 nucleotides: TGTGCCAGCAGTTACTATCAGGGGGACTATGGCTACACCTTC.

This clonotype was observed a handful of times. J is TRBJ1-5 and V is TRBV2, with 7 bases matching TRBD1. This CDR3 is built from 15 residues. CDR1 is SNHLY and CDR2 is FYNNEI in the germline V gene. Losses at the gene ends were 0 bases for V and 7 bases for J; bases not matched to a gene: 6. CDR3 DNA: TGTGCCAGCAGTGAAGCGCACAGGGGACGGCAGCCCCAGCATTTT. Residues: CASSEAHRGRQPQHF.

This clonotype was observed many times. The CDR3 region is CASSLQRPEGETQYF. The CDR3 DNA is TGTGCCAGCAGTCTACAACGGCCGGAGGGAGAGACCCAGTACTTC. The rearrangement joins TRBV12-3 or TRBV12-4 to TRBJ2-5; possible D gene TRBD2, 6 bases. The CDR3 extends over 15 amino acids. Trimming shortened V by 5 bases and J by 4 bases, and 17 bases separated the two germline ends.

This clonotype was observed many times. The V gene is TRBV7-8, the J gene TRBJ2-5, with TRBD1 matching over 7 bases. V was clipped by 5 bases and J by 0 bases; unmatched bases: 3. The CDR3 is made up of 14 amino acids. The germline CDR1 and CDR2 sequences are SGHVS and FQNEAQ. DNA for the CDR3: TGTGCCAGCAGCCGAGGGACAGACCAAGAGACCCAGTACTTC. Its protein product is CASSRGTDQETQYF.

This clonotype was observed many times. J is TRBJ1-5 and V is TRBV30, with 7 bases that match TRBD1. This CDR3 spans 13 amino acids. The germline V gene has CDR1 GTSNPN and CDR2 SVGIG (reference sequence). The J segment lost 5 bases and the V segment lost 3 bases, leaving 4 bases of the junction unmatched. DNA for the CDR3: TGTGCCTGGAGCCAGGGGGACTATCAGCCCCAGCATTTT. Its translation: CAWSQGDYQPQHF.

In its sample, this clonotype was seen many times. The rearrangement uses TRBV7-9 and TRBJ2-5, with D maybe TRBD2 (7 bases). The CDR3 is 16 amino acids. The V end lost 5 bases, the J end lost 3 bases, and 19 bases lay between the germline ends. The germline V gene has CDR1 SEHNR and CDR2 FQNEAQ (reference sequence). The CDR3: CASSPRGGAGEETQYF. CDR3 bases: TGTGCCAGCAGCCCCAGAGGGGGGGCAGGGGAAGAGACCCAGTACTTC. Supplemented by reference TRBV7-9 and TRBJ2-5, the full variable domain reads DTGVSQNPRHKITKRGQNVTFRCDPISEHNRLYWYRQTLGQGPEFLTYFQNEAQLEKSRLLSDRFSAERPKGSFSTLEIQRTEQGDSAMYLCASSPRGGAGEETQYFGPGTRLLVL.

V gene TRBV28 combines with J gene TRBJ2-7, with 7 bases aligning to TRBD1. Germline values: CDR1 MDHEN, CDR2 SYDVKM. This CDR3 region has 12 residues. J was trimmed by 5 bases and V by 10 bases; bases with no gene match: 8. The chain's CDR3 is CATAAQGNEQYF. CDR3 bases: TGTGCCACCGCAGCACAGGGGAACGAGCAGTACTTC.

This clonotype was observed a few times. J is TRBJ1-1 and V is TRBV3-1; 9 bases line up with TRBD1. CDR1 LGHDT and CDR2 YNNKEL come from the germline V gene (reference sequence). The V gene end was trimmed by 1 base and the J gene end by 1 base; junction bases not matched to a gene: 10. The CDR3 totals 18 residues. CDR3 protein: CASSQVYRYRGPNTEAFF. The CDR3 DNA reads as TGTGCCAGCAGCCAAGTCTACCGATACAGGGGGCCGAACACTGAAGCTTTCTTT.

This clonotype was recorded at least ten times. CDR3: CASSVTGDNQPQHF. The CDR3 nucleotides are TGTGCCAGCAGTGTGACAGGGGACAATCAGCCCCAGCATTTT. This chain joins TRBV27 and TRBJ1-5, with 8 bases fitting TRBD1. This CDR3 has 14 residues. Germline V gene lookup returns CDR1 MNHEY and CDR2 SMNVEV (reference sequence). V was pared by 5 bases and J by 3 bases, with 3 bases of the junction left unmatched.

In this sample, this clonotype turned up a few times. A read error may produce the germline difference seen at one junction end. The chain recombines TRBV5-6 with TRBJ1-1, with 10 positions matching TRBD1. CDR3 length: 15 residues. The germline gives CDR1 SGHDT, CDR2 YYEEEE. The CDR3 region has the DNA TGTGCCAGCAGCTTGGAGGGGACTGGGACAGGGGAGAGGCTCTTT. This gives the protein CASSLEGTGTGERLF.

This clonotype was seen more than once but under ten times. This sequence joins TRBV20-1 and TRBJ2-7; 15 bases agree with TRBD2. The ends lost 5 bases at V and 6 bases at J; junction bases unmatched: 14. Per germline, CDR1 DFQATT and CDR2 SNEGSKA (reference sequence). The CDR3 loop spans 17 amino acids. Written as DNA, the CDR3 is TGCAGTGCTCCCCTGGGACTAGCGGGAGGCGTGTGGGCCGAGCAGTACTTC. It codes for CSAPLGLAGGVWAEQYF.

This clonotype showed up many times. The V gene is TRBV2, the J gene TRBJ1-2; D is ambiguous. This CDR3 has 11 residues. The V end lost 4 bases, the J end lost 8 bases, and 8 bases lay between the germline ends. CDR1 is SNHLY and CDR2 is FYNNEI in the germline V gene. The CDR3 spells CASSVAGGYTF. The CDR3 nucleotides read TGTGCCAGCAGTGTGGCGGGCGGCTACACCTTC. The full variable domain, its missing parts supplied by reference TRBV2 and TRBJ1-2, is EPEVTQTPSHQVTQMGQEVILRCVPISNHLYFYWYRQILGQKVEFLVSFYNNEISEKSEIFDDQFSVERPDGSNFTLKIRSTKLEDSAMYFCASSVAGGYTFGSGTRLTVV.

In its sample, this clonotype was seen a few times. J is TRBJ1-4 and V is TRBV16, with TRBD1 matching over 9 bases. Germline CDR1 is KGHSY and CDR2 is FQNENV. This CDR3 region has 18 residues. The ends lost 4 bases at V and 8 bases at J; junction bases unmatched: 17. This CDR3 is CASSPQPGQGISREKLFF. The CDR3 DNA reads TGTGCCAGCAGCCCACAACCGGGACAGGGAATTTCGAGGGAAAAACTGTTTTTT.

This clonotype was counted between two and nine times. The genes are TRBV4-1 and TRBJ1-3; no clear D gene. V lost 1 base, J lost 0 bases, and 10 bases lay in between. The CDR3 runs 16 residues. Germline V lookup: CDR1 MGHRA, CDR2 YSYEKL. This CDR3 is CASSQAAYISGNTIYF. CDR3 DNA: TGCGCCAGCAGCCAAGCAGCCTACATCTCTGGAAACACCATATATTTT.

This clonotype was found a few times. The junction does not match germline at one end; this may be a read error. The J gene is TRBJ2-5, the V gene TRBV5-4; 7 bases line up with TRBD2. The CDR3 spans 15 residues. The germline CDR1 and CDR2 sequences are SGHNT and YYREEE (reference sequence). The CDR3 reads CASMAGAGHQETQYF. CDR3 nucleotide sequence: TGTGCCAGCATGGCGGGAGCTGGCCACCAGGAGACCCAGTACTTC.

This clonotype occurred a few times. CDR3 bases: TGTGCCAGCAGCCCCGGGACTAGCGGGAAAAAAAACATTCAGTACTTC. It is translated as CASSPGTSGKKNIQYF. This sequence joins TRBV9 and TRBJ2-4; TRBD2 aligns across 13 bases. Germline-derived CDR1 and CDR2 are SGDLS and YYNGEE. This CDR3 has 16 amino acids. With 4 bases clipped from V and 4 bases from J, the junction kept 5 bases outside the gene matches.

The chain has TRBV5-1 and TRBJ2-7; 7 nucleotides align to TRBD2. V shed 0 bases, J shed 3 bases, and the junction held 6 bases outside the gene matches. The CDR3 has 15 amino acids. From germline, CDR1 is SGHRS and CDR2 YFSETQ. The CDR3 protein is CASSLVTSEVYEQYF. CDR3 DNA sequence: TGCGCCAGCAGCTTGGTCACTAGCGAGGTCTACGAGCAGTACTTC.

This clonotype was observed many times. The V gene is TRBV11-2, the J gene TRBJ2-7; D uncertain. The germline gives CDR1 SGHAT, CDR2 FQNNGV. This CDR3 region has 13 residues. V dropped 3 bases and J dropped 4 bases, with 10 bases sitting between them. CDR3 DNA sequence: TGTGCCAGCAGCTTGGTGTCTGTTTACGAGCAGTACTTC. Protein product: CASSLVSVYEQYF. The complete variable domain, with remaining parts taken from reference TRBV11-2 and TRBJ2-7, reads EAGVAQSPRYKIIEKRQSVAFWCNPISGHATLYWYQQILGQGPKLLIQFQNNGVVDDSQLPKDRFSAERLKGVDSTLKIQPAKLEDSAVYLCASSLVSVYEQYFGPGTRLTVT.

Turning to this clonotype: At one end, the junction sequence differs from germline, possibly due to a read error. CDR3 coding DNA: TGTGCCAGCAGTGAAGTCTTTGGGGGGTTC. This gives the protein CASSEVFGGF. V is TRBV25-1 and J is TRBJ1-2, with D tentatively TRBD1 (5 bases). From germline, CDR1 is MGHDK and CDR2 SYGVNS. The CDR3 runs to 10 residues.

This chain joins TRBV7-2 and TRBJ2-7, with unresolved D. Trimming cost V 2 bases and J 3 bases, with 20 bases left between them. From germline, CDR1 is SGHTA and CDR2 FQGNSA. This CDR3 contains 17 residues. For the CDR3, the DNA is TGTGCCAGCAGCTTATCCTATACACGATCAACGGGCTACGAGCAGTACTTC. It specifies CASSLSYTRSTGYEQYF.

This clonotype was counted at least ten times. The gene calls are TRBV28 and TRBJ1-1; D not resolved. CDR1 and CDR2 (germline): MDHEN, SYDVKM. The CDR3 totals 13 residues. The V end lost 5 bases, the J end lost 4 bases, and 11 bases lay between the germline ends. The CDR3 region is CASSTGPLTEAFF. CDR3 nucleotide sequence: TGTGCCAGCAGTACTGGACCCCTCACTGAAGCTTTCTTT.

The chain joins TRBV7-2 to TRBJ1-3; D is unresolved. Per the germline V gene, CDR1 is SGHTA and CDR2 is FQGNSA. This CDR3 contains 12 residues. Trimming left V 5 bases short and J 1 base short, with 3 bases between. The CDR3 is CASSPSGNTIYF. The CDR3, as DNA: TGTGCCAGCAGCCCATCTGGAAACACCATATATTTT.